Detailed here is one T cell receptor beta chain. The antigen is unknown. Molecular barcoding with unique molecular identifiers was used for the TCRbeta library. TCRdb re-called the PCR reads with MiXCR, one entry per CDR3 protein. The table lists around 200,000 distinct CDR3 sequences, approximately 17% of them singletons. The sample comes from a study of T-cell reconstitution after alpha-beta-depleted transplantation in children. This CDR3 is 16 amino acids long. Germline V gene sequence: CDR1 MNHEY, CDR2 SVGAGI. With 0 bases removed from V and 3 bases from J, the gap between germline ends came to 15 bases. Study results and limitations: Surviving recipient T cells and thymic progenitors produced the high day-60 TCRbeta diversity seen in some patients.

V and J are TRBV6-5 and TRBJ2-7; D possibly corresponds to TRBD2 (5 bases). This sequence originates from a male patient between 2 and 15 years old who had a stem cell transplant for acute lymphoblastic leukemia, so the T cells may come from the graft donor. Sequencing was performed on PBMCs, mostly from graft donor cells, taken 360 days after TCRalphabeta/CD19-depleted stem cell transplant. The CDR3 DNA follows: TGTGCCAGCAGTTACTCGACCGTGGAGGCGAACTACGAGCAGTACTTC. Translation: CASSYSTVEANYEQYF.